The 3 T cell receptor beta chains below were found in one sample sequenced in a study of beta chain features in type 1 diabetes. Every isolated RNA sample was fully reverse transcribed, so sequencing captured expressed TCRB transcripts. The table came from immunoSEQ multiplex PCR; TCRdb's copy has only in-frame clones and leaves some out. This sample yields over 100,000 clones, of which about 40% are seen a single time; 0.065% belongs to the top ten. The sample was stem cell memory CD4+ T cells from blood. These receptors were collected from a woman under 30 in good health.

This chain links TRBV5-6 with TRBJ2-7; weak D call: TRBD2 (6 bases). CDR1 and CDR2 from the germline V gene are SGHDT and YYEEEE. The CDR3 spans 16 residues. Trimming stripped 0 bases from V and 2 bases from J, with 15 bases between. CDR3 sequence reads: CASSLAGFGRAYEQYF. CDR3 coding DNA: TGTGCCAGCAGCTTGGCGGGGTTCGGGAGAGCCTACGAGCAGTACTTC.

The V and J genes are TRBV4-2 and TRBJ1-3; TRBD1 aligns across 10 bases. J was trimmed by 2 bases and V by 4 bases; bases with no gene match: 2. In germline, CDR1 is LGHNA, CDR2 YNFKEQ. The CDR3 has 15 amino acids. For the CDR3, the DNA is TGTGCCAGCAGCCCTGGACAGGGGGCTGGAAACACCATATATTTT. This codes for CASSPGQGAGNTIYF.

The sample holds a few counts of this clone. V usage is TRBV11-1 and J usage is TRBJ1-5; 9 nucleotides align to TRBD1. Germline assignment: CDR1 SGHAT and CDR2 FQDESV (reference sequence). The CDR3 spans 13 residues. V lost 5 bases to trimming and J lost 4 bases; unmatched junction nucleotides: 0. For the CDR3, the DNA is TGTGCCAGCAGCGGGACAGGGAATCAGCCCCAGCATTTT. The encoded protein is CASSGTGNQPQHF.